The 32 T cell receptor beta chains listed next were all sequenced from one sample in a study of tumor T cells in aggressive B-cell lymphoma. Method: immunoSEQ multiplex PCR; TCRdb's copy keeps in-frame clones and lacks some. Altogether a few thousand clones are present, 70% to 90% being singletons, with the ten largest covering about 2.2%. The source material was tumor tissue. The receptor set was obtained from an adult with diffuse large B cell lymphoma.

This clone was observed once. Germline and junction disagree at one end, which may indicate a read error. This chain joins TRBV4-2 and TRBJ2-2; 9 positions agree with TRBD2. This CDR3 is built from 16 residues. Germline V gene lookup returns CDR1 LGHNA and CDR2 YNFKEQ. CDR3 sequence: CVSSSRLAANTGELFF. The DNA of the CDR3 is TGTGTCAGCAGCTCAAGACTAGCGGCGAACACCGGGGAGCTGTTTTTT.

This clone has just one count. This rearrangement joins TRBV5-1 to TRBJ1-1, with TRBD1 matching 7 bases. Germline V gene lookup returns CDR1 SGHRS and CDR2 YFSETQ. V shed 4 bases, J shed 2 bases, and the junction held 5 bases outside the gene matches. This CDR3 spans 14 amino acids. CDR3 nucleotides: TGCGCCAGCAGCCCGGGACAGACAAACACTGAAGCTTTCTTT. This codes for CASSPGQTNTEAFF.

This clone was seen a few times. V and J are TRBV5-1 and TRBJ1-2; D might be TRBD1 (6 bases). V gave up 4 bases and J gave up 2 bases, with 18 bases separating them. The CDR3 covers 16 residues. In germline, CDR1 is SGHRS, CDR2 YFSETQ. The CDR3 reads CASSGGGTTLNYGYTF. The CDR3 DNA sequence: TGCGCCAGCAGCGGCGGGGGCACCACCCTAAACTATGGCTACACCTTC.

This chain's CDR3 is CASSRDRENIQYF. CDR3 nucleotides: TGCGCCAGCAGTCGGGACAGGGAGAACATTCAGTACTTC. The chain combines TRBV5-1 with TRBJ2-4, with 9 bases matching TRBD1. Germline V gene lookup returns CDR1 SGHRS and CDR2 YFSETQ. Unmatched junction bases numbered 4, after V lost 5 bases and J lost 7 bases. The CDR3 loop spans 13 amino acids.

The genes are TRBV18 and TRBJ2-5; TRBD1 aligns across 9 bases. Germline V gene data show CDR1 as KGHSH and CDR2 as LQKENI. The ends lost 3 bases at V and 4 bases at J; junction bases unmatched: 6. The CDR3 extends over 15 amino acids. CDR3 loop: CASSPNTGGGETQYF. CDR3 nucleotide sequence: TGTGCCAGCTCACCCAACACAGGGGGCGGAGAGACCCAGTACTTC.

The V call is TRBV6-1, the J call TRBJ2-7; the match to TRBD1 covers 11 bases. Losses at the gene ends were 9 bases for V and 3 bases for J; bases not matched to a gene: 7. Germline CDR1 is MNHNS and CDR2 is SASEGT. CDR3 length: 14 amino acids. The CDR3 coding sequence is TGTGCCAGTACCCGGACAGGGGGCTTCTACGAGCAGTACTTC. Encoded protein: CASTRTGGFYEQYF.

V and J are TRBV10-3 and TRBJ1-5; perhaps TRBD1 as D (6 bases). V was pared by 3 bases and J by 5 bases, with 11 bases between. Germline lookup yields CDR1 ENHRY and CDR2 SYGVKD. The CDR3 consists of 14 residues. CDR3 in amino acids: CAISDIEGDQPQHF. The CDR3 DNA reads as TGTGCCATCAGTGATATTGAGGGGGATCAGCCCCAGCATTTT.

J is TRBJ2-1 and V is TRBV6-5; 9 bases align to TRBD2. The CDR3 length is 15 residues. Trimming took 5 bases from V and 4 from J; bases not matched to a gene: 6. From germline, CDR1 is MNHEY and CDR2 SVGAGI. The CDR3 loop is CASSPLAGGYNEQFF. The CDR3, as DNA: TGTGCCAGCAGTCCCCTCGCGGGGGGGTACAATGAGCAGTTCTTC.

This rearrangement joins TRBV7-6 to TRBJ1-4, with D maybe TRBD1 (5 bases). With 5 bases removed from V and 3 bases from J, the gap between germline ends came to 13 bases. The CDR3 length is 15 residues. CDR1 and CDR2 from the germline V gene are SGHVS and FNYEAQ. CDR3 sequence (DNA): TGTGCCAGCAGCCTCAGGCGGGGACCTAATGAAAAACTGTTTTTT. The encoded protein is CASSLRRGPNEKLFF.

This chain connects TRBV19 to TRBJ1-5, with unresolved D. CDR1 and CDR2 (germline): LNHDA, SQIVND (reference sequence). The ends were cut back, 3 bases at V and 5 bases at J, with 11 bases in the middle. The CDR3 sequence is 14 residues long. The CDR3 bases are TGTGCCAGTAGTATCCGAAAGAGCGATCAGCCCCAGCATTTT. This codes for CASSIRKSDQPQHF.

The chain uses TRBV5-1 and TRBJ1-2, with D perhaps TRBD1 (5 bases). The germline V gene has CDR1 SGHRS and CDR2 YFSETQ. V lost 4 bases and J lost 8, with 12 bases in between. The CDR3 loop spans 12 amino acids. CDR3 sequence (DNA): TGCGCCAGCAGCAGCCCCAGGGAAGGCTACACCTTC. Its protein product is CASSSPREGYTF.

The V and J genes are TRBV7-9 and TRBJ1-3; a possible D gene is TRBD1 (6 bases). Trimming removed 6 bases from V and 2 bases from J, with 14 bases in between. Germline V gene data show CDR1 as SEHNR and CDR2 as FQNEAQ (reference sequence). This CDR3 contains 15 residues. DNA of the CDR3: TGTGCCAGCAGTCTACCTACAGGGACTGGAAACACCATATATTTT. This translates into CASSLPTGTGNTIYF.

This chain uses TRBV15 with TRBJ2-5, with 8 bases that match TRBD2. V dropped 5 bases and J dropped 4; count of bases not matched to a gene: 9. This CDR3 comprises 15 residues. Germline V gene lookup returns CDR1 LNHNV and CDR2 YYDKDF (reference sequence). The CDR3, as DNA: TGTGCCACCAGCCGCACGGGGGGGCTGGCAGAGACCCAGTACTTC. Amino acids: CATSRTGGLAETQYF.

The genes are TRBV6-6 and TRBJ2-7; maybe TRBD2 (5 bases). Trimming removed 6 bases at V and 2 bases at J, with 5 bases between. In germline, CDR1 is MNHNY, CDR2 SVGAGI (reference sequence). This CDR3 region has 11 residues. The CDR3 DNA is TGTGCCAGCAGAGCGGCCTACGAGCAGTACTTC. Encoded protein: CASRAAYEQYF.

V gene TRBV9 combines with J gene TRBJ1-1; TRBD1 is a possible D gene (5 bases). The length of the CDR3 is 15 residues. Germline CDR1 SGDLS, CDR2 YYNGEE. Trimming pared 3 bases from V and 3 bases from J, leaving 15 bases between. The CDR3, as DNA: TGTGCCAGCAGCGGTAGCAAGGGAGGGGACACTGAAGCTTTCTTT. Its protein is CASSGSKGGDTEAFF.

The genes are TRBV20-1 and TRBJ1-1; D not resolved. CDR1 and CDR2 (germline): DFQATT, SNEGSKA (reference sequence). Trimming left V 6 bases short and J 11 bases short, with 13 bases between. CDR3 size: 10 residues. The CDR3 here is CSAAREVAFF. The CDR3 region has the DNA TGCAGTGCGGCGAGGGAGGTGGCTTTCTTT.

In nucleotides, the CDR3 is TGTGCCAGCAGCTCCAGGGAAGCGGGCGAGCAGTACTTC. It specifies CASSSREAGEQYF. V gene TRBV7-8 combines with J gene TRBJ2-7, with a weak D call TRBD2 (6 bases). This CDR3 comprises 13 residues. Germline assignment: CDR1 SGHVS and CDR2 FQNEAQ. V dropped 4 bases and J dropped 6 bases, with 13 bases sitting between them.

The genes are TRBV4-2 and TRBJ2-5; possibly TRBD2 for D (6 bases). Per the germline V gene, CDR1 is LGHNA and CDR2 is YNFKEQ. Deletions cut 4 bases from V and 6 bases from J, with 15 bases between. This CDR3 comprises 14 residues. As DNA, the CDR3 is TGTGCCAGCAGCCTAACTAGCACAAGCCAGACCCAGTACTTC. Translation: CASSLTSTSQTQYF.

This chain joins TRBV18 and TRBJ2-3; 7 nucleotides align to TRBD1. V trimming: 3 bases; J trimming: 2 bases; junction bases outside the gene matches: 5. CDR1 is KGHSH, CDR2 LQKENI, per germline. The CDR3 contains 15 residues. The CDR3 protein is CASSPRQGPTDTQYF. In DNA, the CDR3 is TGTGCCAGCTCACCGCGACAGGGTCCCACAGATACGCAGTATTTT. The whole variable domain, remainder taken from reference TRBV18 and TRBJ2-3, is NAGVMQNPRHLVRRRGQEARLRCSPMKGHSHVYWYRQLPEEGLKFMVYLQKENIIDESGMPKERFSAEFPKEGPSILRIQQVVRGDSAAYFCASSPRQGPTDTQYFGPGTRLTVL.

V is TRBV7-2 and J is TRBJ2-5, with 9 bases identical to TRBD1. V shed 5 bases and J 8 bases; nucleotides not matched to a gene: 12. Germline values: CDR1 SGHTA, CDR2 FQGNSA. CDR3 length: 15 residues. The CDR3 DNA is TGTGCCAGCAGCCCTATACAGGGGGCGAGGGAAACCCAGTACTTC. Its protein product is CASSPIQGARETQYF.

This clone was observed a few times. J is TRBJ1-4 and V is TRBV14; 8 bases map to TRBD1. Germline loops: CDR1 SGHDN, CDR2 FVKESK. With V trimmed by 5 bases and J by 5 bases, 4 bases remained unmatched. There are 14 residues in the CDR3. DNA for the CDR3: TGTGCCAGCAGCGTACGGACAGGGAATGAAAAACTGTTTTTT. Protein sequence: CASSVRTGNEKLFF.

The V gene is TRBV7-9, the J gene TRBJ1-4; possibly TRBD1 for D (5 bases). The CDR3 spans 12 residues. Germline CDR1 SEHNR, CDR2 FQNEAQ (reference sequence). V was clipped by 5 bases and J by 7 bases, with 8 bases between them. CDR3 region: CASSQGIEKLFF. CDR3 DNA sequence: TGTGCCAGCAGCCAGGGAATTGAAAAACTGTTTTTT. Drawing the rest from reference TRBV7-9 and TRBJ1-4, the complete variable domain is DTGVSQNPRHKITKRGQNVTFRCDPISEHNRLYWYRQTLGQGPEFLTYFQNEAQLEKSRLLSDRFSAERPKGSFSTLEIQRTEQGDSAMYLCASSQGIEKLFFGSGTQLSVL.

J is TRBJ2-5 and V is TRBV6-1; 11 nucleotides match TRBD1. This CDR3 comprises 14 residues. CDR1 and CDR2 (germline): MNHNS, SASEGT. V gave up 9 bases and J gave up 13 bases; unmatched junction bases: 16. CDR3 coding DNA: TGTGCCAGTACCCGGACAGGGGGCTTCTACGAGCGGTACTTC. Residues: CASTRTGGFYERYF.

V gene TRBV5-1 combines with J gene TRBJ2-1, with 8 bases matching TRBD2. The CDR3 totals 15 residues. The J segment lost 0 bases and the V segment lost 4 bases, leaving 3 bases of the junction unmatched. Germline V gene data show CDR1 as SGHRS and CDR2 as YFSETQ. The CDR3 protein is CASSAGTSSYNEQFF. The CDR3 DNA reads as TGCGCCAGCAGCGCCGGGACTAGCTCCTACAATGAGCAGTTCTTC.

This chain connects TRBV6-1 to TRBJ2-7; 12 positions agree with TRBD1. This CDR3 region has 15 residues. Germline CDR1 MNHNS, CDR2 SASEGT. The ends lost 7 bases at V and 3 bases at J; junction bases unmatched: 7. The chain's CDR3 is CASNTRDRGLYEQYF. The CDR3 DNA reads as TGTGCCAGCAACACCCGGGACAGGGGGCTCTACGAGCAGTACTTC.

The chain is built from TRBV14 and TRBJ2-1; 7 bases align to TRBD1. CDR3 length equals 14 residues. Germline CDR1 reads SGHDN; CDR2 reads FVKESK. The J segment lost 7 bases and the V segment lost 4 bases, leaving 7 bases of the junction unmatched. The CDR3 is CASSLTGVRNEQFF. For the CDR3, the DNA is TGTGCCAGCAGCCTCACAGGGGTTAGGAATGAGCAGTTCTTC.

The chain uses TRBV27 and TRBJ2-1, with D possibly being TRBD2 (5 bases). This CDR3 has 12 amino acids. Germline CDR1 and CDR2: MNHEY and SMNVEV (reference sequence). The germline V and J ends were trimmed by 5 bases and 10 bases, with 12 bases remaining between them. The DNA of the CDR3 is TGTGCCAGCAGTCCCCCCTCGGGAGAGCAGTTCTTC. Amino acid sequence: CASSPPSGEQFF.

This sequence joins TRBV25-1 and TRBJ1-2; D ambiguous. V gave up 8 bases and J gave up 7 bases, with 11 bases separating them. Germline CDR1 reads MGHDK; CDR2 reads SYGVNS. The CDR3 extends over 11 amino acids. CDR3 protein: CASDGEGGYTF. CDR3 DNA sequence: TGTGCCAGCGACGGGGAAGGTGGCTACACCTTC.

This chain uses TRBV6-6 with TRBJ1-2; the match to TRBD1 covers 7 bases. The V segment lost 6 bases and the J segment 8 bases; nucleotides outside the gene matches: 3. Germline V CDR1 and CDR2: MNHNY, SVGAGI (reference sequence). The CDR3 sequence is 11 residues long. The CDR3 sequence is CASSQGGGYTF. DNA of the CDR3: TGTGCCAGCAGCCAGGGGGGCGGCTACACCTTC.

The chain employs TRBV12-5 and TRBJ1-2; 11 nucleotides line up with TRBD1. J gave up 6 bases and V 2 bases, and 2 bases lay outside the gene matches. The CDR3 covers 14 residues. Germline loops: CDR1 LGHNT, CDR2 FRNRAP. The chain's CDR3 is CASGLRTGGNGYTF. The CDR3 DNA reads as TGTGCTAGTGGTTTGCGGACAGGGGGCAATGGCTACACCTTC.

The V call is TRBV15, the J call TRBJ2-1; the D is unclear. The CDR3 is made up of 14 amino acids. Trimming took 1 base from V and 9 from J, leaving 13 bases between them. Germline CDR1 LNHNV, CDR2 YYDKDF (reference sequence). Here the CDR3 reads CATSRASLQVEQFF. The DNA for the CDR3 is TGTGCCACCAGCAGAGCATCTCTCCAGGTTGAGCAGTTCTTC.

This clone has just one count. The V and J genes are TRBV18 and TRBJ2-3; 7 bases line up with TRBD2. Trimming took 3 bases from V and 4 from J; bases not matched to a gene: 13. There are 17 residues in the CDR3. CDR1 is KGHSH, CDR2 LQKENI, per germline. CDR3 amino acids: CASSPLGGTPKADTQYF. CDR3 DNA: TGTGCCAGCTCACCCCTGGGGGGGACTCCTAAGGCAGATACGCAGTATTTT.